This entry lists 26 T cell receptor beta chains sequenced from one sample in a study of cytomegalovirus exposure and HLA in healthy donors. A multiplex PCR was run with 60 Vbeta primers and 13 Jbeta primers. TCRdb keeps only in-frame clones here, not all; method: immunoSEQ multiplex PCR. Here the sample spans roughly 260,000 clones, roughly four fifths being singletons. Input material: PBMCs. These receptors were obtained from a woman aged 40-49 years in good health and CMV-seropositive.

This chain joins TRBV28 and TRBJ1-1; D may be TRBD1 (6 bases). CDR3 length: 16 residues. V was pared by 5 bases and J by 6 bases, with 22 bases between. The germline CDR1 and CDR2 sequences are MDHEN and SYDVKM. CDR3 nucleotides: TGTGCCAGCAGTCCCTCCGCCCAGACAGGCCTCCCTGAAGCTTTCTTT. Translation: CASSPSAQTGLPEAFF.

The chain joins TRBV5-1 to TRBJ2-5; 9 bases fit TRBD2. The CDR3 length is 16 residues. With 7 bases clipped from V and 5 bases from J, the junction kept 15 bases outside the gene matches. Germline values: CDR1 SGHRS, CDR2 YFSETQ. Here the CDR3 reads CASGPGASGIEETQYF. CDR3 DNA: TGCGCCAGCGGGCCCGGGGCTAGCGGGATTGAGGAGACCCAGTACTTC.

The chain joins TRBV12-5 to TRBJ2-7; possibly TRBD2 for D (5 bases). CDR1 and CDR2 from the germline V gene are LGHNT and FRNRAP. This CDR3 has 15 amino acids. V lost 6 bases and J lost 2, with 17 bases in between. The CDR3 region is CASGPGLKGTYEQYF. CDR3 bases: TGTGCTAGTGGCCCAGGACTCAAAGGCACCTACGAGCAGTACTTC. The complete variable domain, with remaining parts taken from reference TRBV12-5 and TRBJ2-7, reads DARVTQTPRHKVTEMGQEVTMRCQPILGHNTVFWYRQTMMQGLELLAYFRNRAPLDDSGMPKDRFSAEMPDATLATLKIQPSEPRDSAVYFCASGPGLKGTYEQYFGPGTRLTVT.

The chain uses TRBV30 and TRBJ2-1; TRBD1 matches at 10 bases. V was clipped by 1 base and J by 3 bases; unmatched bases: 3. The CDR3 has 15 residues. The germline gives CDR1 GTSNPN, CDR2 SVGIG (reference sequence). Here the CDR3 reads CAWSAGTGDYNEQFF. In nucleotides, the CDR3 is TGTGCCTGGAGTGCCGGGACAGGGGACTACAATGAGCAGTTCTTC.

The CDR3, as DNA: TGTGCCAGCAGTTACTGGGCTAGCGGGAGTGGCGAGCAGTACTTC. Its translation is CASSYWASGSGEQYF. The chain joins TRBV6-5 to TRBJ2-7; 10 nucleotides align to TRBD2. The ends lost 1 base at V and 6 bases at J; junction bases unmatched: 6. The CDR3 is 15 residues long. Germline V gene sequence: CDR1 MNHEY, CDR2 SVGAGI.

The rearrangement links TRBV2 to TRBJ2-5; 11 nucleotides align to TRBD2. The CDR3 consists of 15 residues. V shed 4 bases and J 4 bases; nucleotides not matched to a gene: 5. Germline V gene lookup returns CDR1 SNHLY and CDR2 FYNNEI. The CDR3 sequence is CASSAQTSGTETQYF. CDR3 coding DNA: TGTGCCAGCAGTGCGCAGACTAGCGGGACAGAGACCCAGTACTTC.

This chain joins TRBV5-1 and TRBJ2-3; 7 nucleotides align to TRBD2. CDR1 and CDR2 from the germline V gene are SGHRS and YFSETQ. With 7 bases clipped from V and 2 bases from J, the junction kept 10 bases outside the gene matches. The CDR3 is 15 residues long. The CDR3 DNA reads as TGCGCCAGCTCGTTGCCAGCGGGGTCCACAGATACGCAGTATTTT. This translates into CASSLPAGSTDTQYF.

This clone was seen only a few times. The rearrangement uses TRBV10-3 and TRBJ2-3; possibly TRBD2 for D (6 bases). V lost 0 bases and J lost 3, with 16 bases in between. CDR3 length: 17 amino acids. Germline lookup yields CDR1 ENHRY and CDR2 SYGVKD. The CDR3 loop is CAISESGRPGVTDTQYF. The CDR3 region has the DNA TGTGCCATCAGTGAGTCGGGGAGGCCGGGAGTGACAGATACGCAGTATTTT.

In nucleotides, the CDR3 is TGTGCCAGCAGCGTAGGAGGAGGGTCGGTCGACGAGCAGTACTTC. This encodes CASSVGGGSVDEQYF. This chain uses TRBV9 with TRBJ2-7; perhaps TRBD2 as D (6 bases). Germline CDR1 and CDR2: SGDLS and YYNGEE. Trimming took 0 bases from V and 5 from J, leaving 15 bases between them. CDR3 size: 15 residues. Supplemented by reference TRBV9 and TRBJ2-7, the full variable domain reads DSGVTQTPKHLITATGQRVTLRCSPRSGDLSVYWYQQSLDQGLQFLIQYYNGEERAKGNILERFSAQQFPDLHSELNLSSLELGDSALYFCASSVGGGSVDEQYFGPGTRLTVT.

The rearrangement links TRBV6-1 to TRBJ1-5; no definite D call. V was cut by 3 bases and J by 6 bases, with 6 bases left in between. The V gene's germline CDR1 is MNHNS and CDR2 SASEGT. The CDR3 has 12 residues. The CDR3 spells CASSDPIQPQHF. CDR3 DNA: TGTGCCAGCAGTGACCCTATTCAGCCCCAGCATTTT.

This rearrangement joins TRBV4-3 to TRBJ1-1, with a possible D match to TRBD1 (6 bases). The ends were cut back, 4 bases at V and 3 bases at J, with 12 bases in the middle. Germline CDR1 LGHNA, CDR2 YSLEER. CDR3 length equals 14 residues. CDR3 sequence reads: CASSRRQGHTEAFF. The DNA of the CDR3 is TGCGCCAGCAGCCGCCGGCAGGGGCACACTGAAGCTTTCTTT.

This clone has just a few counts. The chain couples TRBV28 to TRBJ2-7; 7 bases line up with TRBD1. Germline V lookup: CDR1 MDHEN, CDR2 SYDVKM. The CDR3 loop spans 13 amino acids. Trimming took 7 bases from V and 1 from J; bases not matched to a gene: 4. The CDR3 nucleotides are TGTGCCAGCACAGACAGGGTTTCCTACGAGCAGTACTTC. Encoded protein: CASTDRVSYEQYF.

The rearrangement uses TRBV5-8 and TRBJ1-3; D gene ambiguous. V gave up 0 bases and J gave up 3 bases, with 7 bases separating them. From germline, CDR1 is SGHTS and CDR2 YDEGEE. This CDR3 is 14 amino acids long. The CDR3 DNA is TGTGCCAGCAGCTTGGCCGCAGGTGGAAACACCATATATTTT. This gives the protein CASSLAAGGNTIYF.

The genes are TRBV28 and TRBJ2-7; D perhaps matches TRBD1 (5 bases). Trimming took off 5 bases at V and 6 bases at J, with 11 bases between the two ends. Germline CDR1 MDHEN, CDR2 SYDVKM. This CDR3 spans 12 amino acids. Written as DNA, the CDR3 is TGTGCCAGCAGTCCACAGGAGCTCGAGCAGTACTTC. The encoded protein is CASSPQELEQYF. Together with reference TRBV28 and TRBJ2-7, the CDR3 gives the full variable domain: DVKVTQSSRYLVKRTGEKVFLECVQDMDHENMFWYRQDPGLGLRLIYFSYDVKMKEKGDIPEGYSVSREKKERFSLILESASTNQTSMYLCASSPQELEQYFGPGTRLTVT.

This chain links TRBV4-1 with TRBJ2-5; 11 nucleotides match TRBD2. Unmatched junction bases numbered 2, after V lost 0 bases and J lost 5 bases. The germline CDR1 and CDR2 sequences are MGHRA and YSYEKL. The CDR3 totals 15 residues. CDR3 nucleotide sequence: TGCGCCAGCAGCCAAGATCGGACTAGCGGGGAGACCCAGTACTTC. Protein sequence: CASSQDRTSGETQYF.

There are a few counts of this clone. J is TRBJ1-6 and V is TRBV28; D perhaps matches TRBD1 (6 bases). V shed 3 bases and J shed 10 bases, with 7 bases lying between them. The CDR3 is 12 residues long. The germline CDR1 and CDR2 sequences are MDHEN and SYDVKM. The CDR3 here is CASSFQGSPLHF. DNA of the CDR3: TGTGCCAGCAGTTTCCAGGGGTCACCCCTCCACTTT.

The chain joins TRBV6-5 to TRBJ2-1; TRBD1 might be the D (5 bases). V was pared by 5 bases and J by 2 bases, with 13 bases between. Germline V gene sequence: CDR1 MNHEY, CDR2 SVGAGI. The CDR3 extends over 15 amino acids. The CDR3 reads CASSTQGRTYNEQFF. DNA for the CDR3: TGTGCCAGCAGTACTCAGGGTAGGACCTACAATGAGCAGTTCTTC.

This clone came up a few times. The chain recombines TRBV28 with TRBJ2-7; TRBD2 agrees at 11 bases. There are 16 residues in the CDR3. The V segment lost 1 base and the J segment 6 bases; nucleotides outside the gene matches: 8. Germline lookup yields CDR1 MDHEN and CDR2 SYDVKM. In nucleotides, the CDR3 is TGTGCCAGCAGTTTATCACTAGCGGGAGTGATCTCCGAGCAGTACTTC. The encoded protein is CASSLSLAGVISEQYF.

The chain has TRBV28 and TRBJ1-6, with TRBD1 matching 9 bases. Germline V gives CDR1 MDHEN, CDR2 SYDVKM. V lost 6 bases, J lost 7 bases, and 7 bases stayed unmatched. CDR3 size: 15 residues. The CDR3 DNA reads TGTGCCAGCAGCCTGGGGGGGACAGGGAATTCACCCCTCCACTTT. Translated, it gives CASSLGGTGNSPLHF.

Here the CDR3 DNA reads TGTGCCAGCAGCAAACAGGGGGCGAGGACCACCGGGGAGCTGTTTTTT. This codes for CASSKQGARTTGELFF. This rearrangement joins TRBV7-9 to TRBJ2-2; 9 bases align to TRBD1. In germline, CDR1 is SEHNR, CDR2 FQNEAQ (reference sequence). The junction had 8 bases not matched to a gene; V was cut back by 5 bases and J by 4 bases. This CDR3 has 16 residues.

V usage is TRBV6-5 and J usage is TRBJ1-1, with 8 bases lining up with TRBD1. CDR3 length equals 14 residues. Per the germline V gene, CDR1 is MNHEY and CDR2 is SVGAGI. V was clipped by 5 bases and J by 1 base; unmatched bases: 3. The CDR3 DNA sequence: TGTGCCAGCAGTGCCGGGACAGGGAACACTGAAGCTTTCTTT. Translated, it gives CASSAGTGNTEAFF.

The chain couples TRBV19 to TRBJ1-2, with 8 bases identical to TRBD1. There are 13 residues in the CDR3. CDR1 LNHDA and CDR2 SQIVND come from the germline V gene (reference sequence). With V trimmed by 5 bases and J by 5 bases, 4 bases remained unmatched. CDR3 DNA sequence: TGTGCCAGTAGTGTAACAGGGGGATATGGCTACACCTTC. It codes for CASSVTGGYGYTF.

The chain has TRBV25-1 and TRBJ2-7; 10 positions agree with TRBD2. Unmatched junction bases numbered 14, after V lost 2 bases and J lost 7 bases. CDR1 MGHDK and CDR2 SYGVNS come from the germline V gene. The CDR3 runs 17 residues. The chain's CDR3 is CASSEGQAGGPVSEQYF. The CDR3 bases are TGTGCCAGCAGTGAAGGGCAAGCGGGAGGGCCGGTGTCAGAGCAGTACTTC.

This chain connects TRBV12-5 to TRBJ1-3; a weak D match, TRBD1 (6 bases). Germline-derived CDR1 and CDR2 are LGHNT and FRNRAP. The CDR3 has 15 residues. Trimming shortened V by 6 bases and J by 2 bases, and 14 bases separated the two germline ends. CDR3 bases: TGTGCTAGTGGAACCTACAGGGAAACTGGAAACACCATATATTTT. Translating gives CASGTYRETGNTIYF.

The chain has TRBV10-3 and TRBJ1-2, with 7 bases aligning to TRBD1. V lost 5 bases to trimming and J lost 5 bases; unmatched junction nucleotides: 8. This CDR3 is 14 amino acids long. Germline V gene data show CDR1 as ENHRY and CDR2 as SYGVKD. CDR3 DNA: TGTGCCATCAGTAATACAGGGGCCGGATATGGCTACACCTTC. Amino acid sequence: CAISNTGAGYGYTF.

The chain recombines TRBV12-5 with TRBJ2-1; TRBD2 matches 12 bases. The CDR3 totals 15 residues. Per germline, CDR1 LGHNT and CDR2 FRNRAP. The V and J ends lost 7 bases and 6 bases, in that order; junction bases with no gene match: 7. This CDR3 is CASVPSGRALNEQFF. The CDR3 DNA reads TGTGCTAGTGTCCCTAGCGGGAGGGCCCTCAATGAGCAGTTCTTC.